Below are 11 T cell receptor beta chains sequenced from a single sample in a study of T cells in Graves' hyperthyroidism and ophthalmopathy (dated by TCRdb to about 2019). Library creation used multiplex PCR. The sequencing machine was an Illumina HiSeq 2000. The TCR beta CDR3 regions were amplified from the RNA transcripts. The TCR CDR3 was subjected to a first round of RT-PCR using the HTBI primer set and the Qiagen OneStep RT-PCR kit. TCRdb passed the public sequencing reads through fastp at Q25 and MiXCR, retaining productive beta sequences. Records with the same CDR3 protein are collapsed into one entry carrying the most frequent genes and DNA. Here the sample has under 350,000 distinct CDR3 sequences; around 23% occur a single time. The ten most abundant clones make up 50% of the sample. Material for sequencing was blood. The receptors were gathered from a woman between 50 and 59 years old with Graves' hyperthyroidism.

The chain joins TRBV3-1 to TRBJ2-3, with 8 bases lining up with TRBD2. Losses at the gene ends were 1 base for V and 8 bases for J; bases not matched to a gene: 11. Per germline, CDR1 LGHDT and CDR2 YNNKEL (reference sequence). The CDR3 runs to 16 residues. DNA for the CDR3: TGTGCCAGCAGCCAAGCACTAGCGGCCGGGCTAGGTACGCAGTATTTT. This gives the protein CASSQALAAGLGTQYF.

This clonotype was found many times. V and J are TRBV7-8 and TRBJ1-2; the D gene is possibly TRBD1 (6 bases). There are 15 residues in the CDR3. CDR1 and CDR2 from the germline V gene are SGHVS and FQNEAQ. Trimming pared 4 bases from V and 4 bases from J, leaving 16 bases between. CDR3 amino acids: CASSYGSGRGYGYTF. DNA of the CDR3: TGTGCCAGCAGCTATGGATCGGGCAGGGGCTATGGCTACACCTTC.

There are a few counts of this clonotype. V gene TRBV7-3 combines with J gene TRBJ2-2, with D tentatively TRBD1 (5 bases). Germline lookup yields CDR1 SGHTA and CDR2 FQGTGA. The length of the CDR3 is 14 residues. Between the trimmed V and J ends, which lost 6 bases and 8 bases, there was a span of 16 bases. In nucleotides, the CDR3 is TGTGCCAGCAGTGCCGGGCCACAGGCGGGGGAGCTGTTTTTT. It yields the protein CASSAGPQAGELFF.

This clonotype has a handful of counts. The chain carries TRBV19 and TRBJ1-2; tentatively, D is TRBD1 (5 bases). Germline CDR1 LNHDA, CDR2 SQIVND (reference sequence). The V and J ends lost 3 bases and 7 bases respectively, with 15 bases between them. This CDR3 has 14 residues. The CDR3: CASSIGGTAFGYTF. The CDR3, as DNA: TGTGCCAGTAGTATCGGCGGGACGGCTTTTGGCTACACCTTC. The full variable domain, completed using reference TRBV19 and TRBJ1-2, is DGGITQSPKYLFRKEGQNVTLSCEQNLNHDAMYWYRQDPGQGLRLIYYSQIVNDFQKGDIAEGYSVSREKKESFPLTVTSAQKNPTAFYLCASSIGGTAFGYTFGSGTRLTVV.

This clonotype was found many times. This CDR3 is CASGQRGRVNTEAFF. CDR3 nucleotides: TGTGCCAGCGGGCAAAGGGGTCGGGTGAACACTGAAGCTTTCTTT. This rearrangement joins TRBV7-2 to TRBJ1-1; a possible D gene is TRBD1 (5 bases). This CDR3 has 15 residues. V lost 8 bases to trimming and J lost 0 bases, with 16 bases between them. The germline gives CDR1 SGHTA, CDR2 FQGNSA.

In its sample, this clonotype was seen many times. The chain links TRBV20-1 to TRBJ2-1; tentative D call: TRBD2 (7 bases). The CDR3 is 15 residues long. V gave up 6 bases and J gave up 5 bases, with 20 bases separating them. CDR1 is DFQATT, CDR2 SNEGSKA, per germline (reference sequence). The CDR3 loop reads CSATLAAGAHNEQFF. The CDR3 bases are TGCAGTGCAACCCTAGCGGCGGGGGCGCACAATGAGCAGTTCTTC.

This clonotype was found many times. The chain has TRBV20-1 and TRBJ1-2, with a possible D match to TRBD1 (5 bases). CDR1 is DFQATT, CDR2 SNEGSKA, per germline (reference sequence). V lost 0 bases, J lost 4 bases, and 9 bases lay in between. The CDR3 is 13 amino acids. CDR3 in DNA: TGCAGTGCTAGAGACTCAGGGAGCTATGGCTACACCTTC. Translated: CSARDSGSYGYTF.

CDR3 in DNA: TGTGCCAGCAAAGCTAGCGTTTCCTACAATGAGCAGTTCTTC. Translation: CASKASVSYNEQFF. The chain has TRBV27 and TRBJ2-1; a possible D gene is TRBD2 (6 bases). CDR1 is MNHEY and CDR2 is SMNVEV in the germline V gene (reference sequence). V was shortened by 7 bases and J by 1 base, with 11 bases between the two germline ends. This CDR3 is built from 14 residues.

This clonotype was recorded at least ten times. The chain couples TRBV7-9 to TRBJ1-1, with D perhaps matching TRBD1 (6 bases). The CDR3 sequence is 16 residues long. Germline V CDR1 and CDR2: SEHNR, FQNEAQ (reference sequence). The V end was cut by 1 base, the J end by 0 bases, with 12 bases between. The CDR3 coding sequence is TGTGCCAGCAGCTTAGTAGGACAGTCAATGAACACTGAAGCTTTCTTT. Translating it yields CASSLVGQSMNTEAFF.

The V call is TRBV13, the J call TRBJ2-5, with 11 bases identical to TRBD2. V lost 5 bases to trimming and J lost 3 bases; unmatched junction nucleotides: 5. Germline assignment: CDR1 PRHDT and CDR2 FYEKMQ (reference sequence). The CDR3 has 15 amino acids. CDR3 region: CASSEGTSGKETQYF. The DNA of the CDR3 is TGTGCCAGCAGCGAAGGGACTAGCGGAAAAGAGACCCAGTACTTC.

This clonotype was seen only a few times. The chain links TRBV6-2 or TRBV6-3 to TRBJ2-1; 10 bases match TRBD1. Germline V gives CDR1 MNHEY, CDR2 SVGEGT. V was clipped by 5 bases and J by 8 bases; unmatched bases: 9. The CDR3 contains 15 residues. Here the CDR3 DNA reads TGTGCCAGCAGTGGAGGACAGGGGGGGACCGATGAGCAGTTCTTC. This gives the protein CASSGGQGGTDEQFF.